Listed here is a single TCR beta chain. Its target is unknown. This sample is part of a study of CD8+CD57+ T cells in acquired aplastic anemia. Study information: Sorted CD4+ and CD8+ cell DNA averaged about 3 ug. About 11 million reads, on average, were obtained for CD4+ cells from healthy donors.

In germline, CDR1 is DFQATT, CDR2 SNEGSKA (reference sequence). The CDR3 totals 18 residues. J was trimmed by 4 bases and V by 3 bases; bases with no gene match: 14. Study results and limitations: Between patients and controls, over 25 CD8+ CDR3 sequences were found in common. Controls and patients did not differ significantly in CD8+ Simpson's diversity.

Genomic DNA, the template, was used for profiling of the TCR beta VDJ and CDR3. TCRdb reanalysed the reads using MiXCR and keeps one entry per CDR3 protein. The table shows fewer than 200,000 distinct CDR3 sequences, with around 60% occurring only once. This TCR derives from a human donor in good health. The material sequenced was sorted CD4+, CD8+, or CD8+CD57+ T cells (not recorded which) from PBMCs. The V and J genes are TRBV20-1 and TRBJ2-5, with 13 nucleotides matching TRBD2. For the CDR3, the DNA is TGCAGTGCTAGCTCCTTTACTAGCGGGGGGGCCTTAGGAGAGACCCAGTACTTC. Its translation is CSASSFTSGGALGETQYF.